Listed below are T cell receptor beta chains from one sample, sequenced in a study of EBV T-cell therapy then PD-1 blockade in nasopharyngeal carcinoma. The table came from immunoSEQ multiplex PCR; TCRdb's copy has only in-frame clones and leaves some out. The sample has tens of thousands of clones, about 80% seen once. Their recognized antigens are unknown. The sequencing here drew on CD8+ T cells from blood, taken at day 266 from a patient whose treatment included autologous EBV-specific T cells and nivolumab. These TCRs come from a man aged 40-55 years with nasopharyngeal carcinoma. Each CDR3 is given with its conserved first and last residue.

V	J	CDR3
TRBV6-4	TRBJ2-3	CASSDSTSGGADTQYF
TRBV30	TRBJ1-2	CAWTGDRGGYTF
TRBV20-1	TRBJ2-6	CSASHGANVLTF
TRBV7-9	TRBJ2-7	CASSLDLGQGSYEQYF
TRBV28	TRBJ2-7	CASSLFQGMYEQYF
TRBV7-9	TRBJ2-1	CASSLRNPGLAGGEQFF
TRBV19	TRBJ1-6	CASSRNRRNSPLHF
TRBV10-3	TRBJ2-3	CATNHMGGRRTDTQYF
TRBV9	TRBJ2-1	CASSPGTSYEQFF
TRBV7-9	TRBJ1-2	CASSLDPPNYGYTF
TRBV3-1/TRBV3-2	TRBJ1-2	CASSQEATRAGRGTF
TRBV7-2	TRBJ2-7	CASSAGGTGGEQYF
TRBV11-1	TRBJ2-7	CASSSDWTTYYEQYF
TRBV7-9	TRBJ1-1	CASSPGPPEAFF
TRBV2	TRBJ1-1	CASSDWGIEAFF
TRBV4-1	TRBJ2-7	CASSQVSGPSSYEQYF
TRBV21-1	TRBJ2-1	CASSNSGEENEQFF
TRBV6-5	TRBJ1-4	CASSYGLEDEKLFF
TRBV4-1	TRBJ1-1	CASSDTGRSEAFF
TRBV14	TRBJ1-1	CASSQLAVGNTEAFF
TRBV27	TRBJ1-2	CASSLSKGARGYTF
TRBV27	TRBJ2-3	CASSFLYGGTDTQYF
TRBV29-1	TRBJ1-4	CSAVPGTGFEKLFF
TRBV3-1/TRBV3-2	TRBJ2-2	CASSQDREGVNTGELFF
TRBV2	TRBJ2-4	CASSGGAKNIQYF
TRBV3-1/TRBV3-2	TRBJ1-1	CASSQARGIRTEAFF
TRBV30	TRBJ2-2	CAWSATRAAGELFF
TRBV5-4	TRBJ1-6	CASSSGLGGSPLHF
TRBV24-1	TRBJ2-1	CATSDLQDRGSGNEQFF
TRBV19	TRBJ2-1	CASSMAWGNEQFF
TRBV27	TRBJ2-3	CASSFGGYSTDTQYF
TRBV19	TRBJ2-5	CASSIGGMQETQYF
TRBV4-2	TRBJ2-7	CASSDRDRGLTYEQYF
TRBV6-4	TRBJ2-1	CASSDSGYNEQFF
TRBV28	TRBJ1-1	CASRETGANTEAFF
TRBV7-9	TRBJ2-7	CASSWGLTYEQYF
TRBV5-5	TRBJ1-5	CASSGGQSNQPQHF
TRBV12-3/TRBV12-4	TRBJ1-1	CATGGETGTEAFF
TRBV4-3	TRBJ2-1	CASSPRAPGIYNEQFF
TRBV21-1	TRBJ1-5	CASSNRGVQPQHF
TRBV6-2/TRBV6-3	TRBJ2-7	CASSQTPLGGGGSYEQYF
TRBV4-3	TRBJ1-2	CASSQVAQVRYGYTF
TRBV9	TRBJ1-1	CASSVSDRGGTEAFF
TRBV28	TRBJ2-3	CASSLLRPHDTQYF
TRBV12-3/TRBV12-4	TRBJ2-3	CASSFGVSDTQYF
TRBV10-3	TRBJ2-3	CAISEIAGRTDTQYF
TRBV6-5	TRBJ1-1	CASSYSGLGDTEAFF
TRBV28	TRBJ1-2	CASSLSTFNYGYTF
TRBV6-2/TRBV6-3	TRBJ1-1	CASSYQTDGVDSTEAFF
TRBV6-5	TRBJ1-3	CASSPGGLFRTVYF
TRBV25-1	TRBJ1-1	CASSLGTANTEAFF